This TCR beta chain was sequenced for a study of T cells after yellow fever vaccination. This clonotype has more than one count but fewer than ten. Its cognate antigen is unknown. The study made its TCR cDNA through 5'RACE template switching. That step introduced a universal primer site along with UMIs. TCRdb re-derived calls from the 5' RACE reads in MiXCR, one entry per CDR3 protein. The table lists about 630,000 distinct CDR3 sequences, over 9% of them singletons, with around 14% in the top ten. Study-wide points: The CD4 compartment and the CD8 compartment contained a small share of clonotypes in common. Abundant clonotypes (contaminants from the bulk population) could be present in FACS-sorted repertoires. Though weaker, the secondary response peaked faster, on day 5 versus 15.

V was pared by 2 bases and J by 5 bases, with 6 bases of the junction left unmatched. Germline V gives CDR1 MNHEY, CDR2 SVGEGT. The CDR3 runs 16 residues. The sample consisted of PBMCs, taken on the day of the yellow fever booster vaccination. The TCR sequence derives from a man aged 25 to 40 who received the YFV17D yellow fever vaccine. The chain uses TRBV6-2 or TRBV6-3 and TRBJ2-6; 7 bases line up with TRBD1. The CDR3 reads CASSYETGLWANVLTF. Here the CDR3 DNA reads TGTGCCAGCAGTTACGAGACAGGGCTCTGGGCCAACGTCCTGACTTTC.